Presented here are 6 T cell receptor beta chains from one specimen sequenced in a study of T cell changes during pregnancy in multiple sclerosis. The data were produced by immunoSEQ multiplex PCR, yet TCRdb's version contains in-frame clones alone and is incomplete. The data contain around 39,000 clones, roughly 88% of them singletons. The source material was CD4+ T cells from peripheral blood mononuclear cells, sampled before pregnancy. Source of these receptors: a female donor with multiple sclerosis, enrolled in a pregnancy study.

The rearrangement joins TRBV29-1 to TRBJ1-1; 7 positions match TRBD1. The CDR3 has 14 amino acids. Per the germline V gene, CDR1 is SQVTM and CDR2 is ANQGSEA. J was trimmed by 1 base and V by 4 bases; bases with no gene match: 6. This chain's CDR3 is CSVVGAGGNTEAFF. The CDR3 DNA sequence: TGCAGCGTTGTAGGGGCAGGGGGGAACACTGAAGCTTTCTTT.

The rearrangement links TRBV5-4 to TRBJ1-4, with 7 bases matching TRBD1. V was clipped by 4 bases and J by 8 bases; unmatched bases: 5. Germline values: CDR1 SGHNT, CDR2 YYREEE (reference sequence). The CDR3 consists of 13 residues. DNA for the CDR3: TGTGCCAGCAGCCTTGACAGGGAAGAAAAACTGTTTTTT. Amino acids: CASSLDREEKLFF.

The J gene is TRBJ1-1, the V gene TRBV7-3; no clear D gene. The CDR3 runs 13 residues. V dropped 2 bases and J dropped 5 bases, with 9 bases sitting between them. From germline, CDR1 is SGHTA and CDR2 FQGTGA. The chain's CDR3 is CASSLAGETEAFF. CDR3 nucleotides: TGTGCCAGCAGCTTAGCCGGGGAGACTGAAGCTTTCTTT.

The CDR3 coding sequence is TGTGCCAGCAGCCAAGGGCACTCGAGGAACTATGGCTACACCTTC. Translation gives CASSQGHSRNYGYTF. The V call is TRBV14, the J call TRBJ1-2; D gene unclear. CDR1 is SGHDN, CDR2 FVKESK, per germline. V was cut by 1 base and J by 2 bases, with 11 bases left in between. The CDR3 covers 15 residues.

V usage is TRBV6-5 and J usage is TRBJ2-7; 7 positions agree with TRBD1. Per germline, CDR1 MNHEY and CDR2 SVGAGI. This CDR3 has 14 amino acids. After removal of 6 bases from V and 3 bases from J, the junction contained 8 bases not matched to a gene. Written as DNA, the CDR3 is TGTGCCAGCAGAATAACAGGGGACGACTACGAGCAGTACTTC. Translated: CASRITGDDYEQYF.

This clone was counted between two and nine times. The junction departs from the called germline gene at one end, perhaps through a read error. The V and J genes are TRBV7-7 and TRBJ2-5; TRBD2 matches at 11 bases. The germline V gene encodes CDR1 SSHAT and CDR2 FNYEAQ (reference sequence). The CDR3 sequence is 15 residues long. The CDR3 region is CASSLASGRLETQYF. The CDR3 DNA sequence: TGTGCTAGCAGCTTAGCTAGCGGGAGGTTGGAGACCCAGTACTTC.